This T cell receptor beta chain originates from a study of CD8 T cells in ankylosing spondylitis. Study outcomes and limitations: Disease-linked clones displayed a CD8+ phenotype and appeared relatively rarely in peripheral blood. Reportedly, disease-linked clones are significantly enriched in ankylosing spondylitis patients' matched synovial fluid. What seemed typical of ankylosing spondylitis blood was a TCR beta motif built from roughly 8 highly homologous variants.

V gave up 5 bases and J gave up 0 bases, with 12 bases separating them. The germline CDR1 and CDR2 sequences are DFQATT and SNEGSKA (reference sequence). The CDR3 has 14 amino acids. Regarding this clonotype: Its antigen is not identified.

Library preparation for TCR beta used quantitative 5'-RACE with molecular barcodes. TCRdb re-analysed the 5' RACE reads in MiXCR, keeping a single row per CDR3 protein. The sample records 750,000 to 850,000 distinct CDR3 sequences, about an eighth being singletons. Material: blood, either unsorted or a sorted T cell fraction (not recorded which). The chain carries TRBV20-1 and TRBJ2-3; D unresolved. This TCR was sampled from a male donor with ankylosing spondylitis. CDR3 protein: CSALYGSSTDTQYF. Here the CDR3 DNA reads TGCAGTGCTCTCTATGGCTCGAGCACAGATACGCAGTATTTT.